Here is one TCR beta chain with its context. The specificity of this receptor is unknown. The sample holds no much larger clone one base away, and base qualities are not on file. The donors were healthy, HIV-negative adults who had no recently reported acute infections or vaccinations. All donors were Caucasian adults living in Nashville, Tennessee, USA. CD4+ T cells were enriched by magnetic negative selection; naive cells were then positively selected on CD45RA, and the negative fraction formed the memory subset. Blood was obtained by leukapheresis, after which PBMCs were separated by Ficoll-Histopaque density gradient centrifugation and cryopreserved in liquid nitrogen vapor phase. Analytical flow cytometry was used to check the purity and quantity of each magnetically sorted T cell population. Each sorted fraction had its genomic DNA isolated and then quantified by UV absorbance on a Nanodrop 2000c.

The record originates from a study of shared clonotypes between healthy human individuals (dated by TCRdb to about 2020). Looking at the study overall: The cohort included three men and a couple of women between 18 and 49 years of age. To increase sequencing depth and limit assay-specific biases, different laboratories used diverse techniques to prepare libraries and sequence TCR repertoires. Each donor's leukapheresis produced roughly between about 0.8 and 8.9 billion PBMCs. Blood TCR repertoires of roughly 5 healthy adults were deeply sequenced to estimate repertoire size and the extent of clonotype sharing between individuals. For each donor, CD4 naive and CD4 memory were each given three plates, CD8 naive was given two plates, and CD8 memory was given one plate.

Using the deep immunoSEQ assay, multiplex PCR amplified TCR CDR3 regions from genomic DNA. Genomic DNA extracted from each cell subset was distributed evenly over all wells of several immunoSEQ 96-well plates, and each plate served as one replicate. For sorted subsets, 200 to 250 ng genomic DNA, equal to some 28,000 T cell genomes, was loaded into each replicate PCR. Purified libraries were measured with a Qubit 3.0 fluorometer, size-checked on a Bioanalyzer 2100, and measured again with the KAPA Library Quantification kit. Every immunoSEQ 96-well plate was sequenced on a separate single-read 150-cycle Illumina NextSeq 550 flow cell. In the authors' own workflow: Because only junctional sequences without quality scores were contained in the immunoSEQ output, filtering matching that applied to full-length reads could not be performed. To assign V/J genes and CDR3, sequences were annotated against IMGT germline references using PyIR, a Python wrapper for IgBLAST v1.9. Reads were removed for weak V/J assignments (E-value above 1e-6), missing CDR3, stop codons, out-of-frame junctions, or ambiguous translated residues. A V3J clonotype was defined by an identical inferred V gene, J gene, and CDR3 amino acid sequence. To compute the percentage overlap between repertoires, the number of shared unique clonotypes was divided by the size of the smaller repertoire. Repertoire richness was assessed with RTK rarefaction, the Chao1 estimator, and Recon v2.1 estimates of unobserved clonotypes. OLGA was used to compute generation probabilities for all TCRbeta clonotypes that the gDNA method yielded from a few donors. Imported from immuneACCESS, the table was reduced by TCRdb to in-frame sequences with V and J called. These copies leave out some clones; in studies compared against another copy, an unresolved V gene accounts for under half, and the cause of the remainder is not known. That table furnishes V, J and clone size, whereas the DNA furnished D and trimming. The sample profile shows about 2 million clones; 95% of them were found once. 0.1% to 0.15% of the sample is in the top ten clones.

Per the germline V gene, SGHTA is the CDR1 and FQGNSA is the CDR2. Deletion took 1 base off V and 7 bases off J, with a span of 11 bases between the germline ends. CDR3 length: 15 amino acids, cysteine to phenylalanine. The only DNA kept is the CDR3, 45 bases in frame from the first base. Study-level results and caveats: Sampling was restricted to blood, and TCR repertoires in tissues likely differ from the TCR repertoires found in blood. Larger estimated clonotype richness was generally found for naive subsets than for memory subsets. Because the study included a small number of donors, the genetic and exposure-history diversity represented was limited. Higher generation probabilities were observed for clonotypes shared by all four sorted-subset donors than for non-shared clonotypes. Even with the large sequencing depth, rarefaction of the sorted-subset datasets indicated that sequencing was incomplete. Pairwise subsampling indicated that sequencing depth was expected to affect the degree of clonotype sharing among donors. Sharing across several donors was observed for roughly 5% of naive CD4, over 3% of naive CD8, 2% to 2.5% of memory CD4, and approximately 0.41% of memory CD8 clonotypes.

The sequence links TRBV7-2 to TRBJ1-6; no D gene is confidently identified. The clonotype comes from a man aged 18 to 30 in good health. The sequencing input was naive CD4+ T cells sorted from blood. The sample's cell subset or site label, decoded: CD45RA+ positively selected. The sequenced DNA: TGTGCCAGCAGCTTAGATTCGGGCAAAAATTCACCCCTCCACTTT. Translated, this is CASSLDSGKNSPLHF. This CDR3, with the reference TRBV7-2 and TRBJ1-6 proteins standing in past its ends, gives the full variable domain GAGVSQSPSNKVTEKGKDVELRCDPISGHTALYWYRQSLGQGLEFLIYFQGNSAPDKSGLPSDRFSAERTGGSVSTLTIQRTQQEDSAVYLCASSLDSGKNSPLHFGNGTRLTVT.